This T cell receptor beta chain was captured by sequencing in a study of cytomegalovirus exposure and HLA in healthy donors listed by TCRdb under 2017. The study in broad terms: An earlier analysis of roughly 500 of the donors reported 250 to 300 Gb of sequence data and 100 million to 130 million unique TCR beta sequences from around 200 million T cells. An early release that covered 640 HLA-typed donors contained approximately 290 gigabases of sequencing data and 65 million to 100 million unique TCR sequences. Among the approximately 430 genotyped donors, around 81% belonged to the genetic ancestry cluster associated with self-reported Caucasian donors. The aim of the study was to test whether cataloging public T cell receptors could identify signatures of past pathogen exposure. Using immunosequencing, the study profiled T cell repertoires from 550 to 750 subjects and related those repertoires to cytomegalovirus serostatus. A separate validation cohort of some 130 different subjects was used in addition to the approximately 700-subject first cohort. To predict cytomegalovirus infection status, the study combined high-throughput TCR immunosequencing, statistical association of individual TCRs with disease status, and machine learning. A later analysis re-examined previously published TCR beta repertoires from just over 650 donors and added high-resolution HLA genotyping to investigate patterns of TCR occurrence. The later analysis used no new phenotypic data to find candidate immune exposures, relying instead on TCR beta sequences and their occurrence across donors. To decide whether each TCR beta V gene segment behaved as functional or pseudogenic, an earlier analysis of approximately 590 of the donors relied on high-throughput TCR beta sequencing. Donor age, sex, ethnicity and CMV serostatus were compiled alongside the repertoire data. In a later genetic analysis, genome-wide SNP genotypes for about three fifths of the roughly 670 donors were used, and that subset was treated as a discovery cohort. All discovery cohort repertoires had been generated using a single sequencing platform. Class I and class II HLA loci were covered by the typing at four-digit resolution. The number of typed donors differed by locus: roughly 629-630 for A, B, C, DRB1 and DQB1; approximately 520 for DQA1; approximately 610 for DPA1; and roughly 470 for DPB1. Because of strong linkage in the cohort, 5 or 6 DR-DQ haplotypes were treated as single units for association and clustering. Among a few hundred genotyped donors of the cohort, an average of 235,054 unique TCR beta nucleotide sequences were sequenced per donor, approximately 20% of them non-productive.

The cohort was made up of about 610 healthy bone marrow donors. At the time of sampling, every cohort member was nominally healthy, though immune exposures that went unrecorded were likely present. The donor was CMV seropositive and belonged to the group of some 290 seropositive cohort members. Each donor provided a peripheral blood sample, and peripheral blood mononuclear cells were used for TCR beta sequencing. The Qiagen DNeasy Blood Extraction Kit was used to extract genomic DNA from the blood cell samples. The library relied on the immunoSEQ multiplex PCR assay. For the multiplex PCR, a mixture combining 60 forward primers for TCR Vbeta segments and 13 reverse primers for TCR Jbeta segments was used. Amplification of the CDR3 region of rearranged TCR beta genes was performed with a multiplex PCR assay on genomic DNA. The amplified TCR beta libraries were sequenced on the Illumina HiSeq System as 87-base-pair reads. In the original analysis: A later analysis tallied 75 million to 95 million unique TCR beta chains across the 550 to 850 repertoires, and some 10 million of those chains were shared by two or more donors. A nearest-neighbor algorithm error-corrected the raw reads and collapsed the reads into unique sequences, merging closely related sequences to remove PCR and sequencing errors. V, D and J gene segments were assigned by aligning CDR3 sequences to IMGT reference sequences. Each retained sequence needed at least a six-nucleotide match to both a V gene segment and a J gene segment. A rearrangement was called productive if the CDR3 had no stop codons and remained in frame with V and J, and every other rearrangement was called non-productive. CDR3 was defined by IMGT convention, running from the second conserved V-encoded cysteine to the conserved J-encoded phenylalanine. In an earlier analysis of around 600 of the donors, sequences lacking an unambiguous match to a single V gene segment were excluded. In an earlier analysis of several hundred of the donors, V segments were called functional above 56.7% productive rearrangements and were called segregating when the between-donor standard deviation exceeded 5%. A statistical classification framework was developed to diagnose cytomegalovirus status using the catalog of TCR beta chain sequences. V and J gene assignment, in a later analysis, came from comparing TCR nucleotide sequences with IMGT/GENE-DB human TR gene sequences. The TCRdist pipeline was used in a later analysis to assign CDR3 sequences and most-parsimonious VDJ recombination scenarios. In a later analysis, each TCR beta chain was defined by its CDR3 amino acid sequence together with its V-gene family, and reads without a unique V-gene family were excluded. In a later analysis, nearly 600 highly shared, low-generation-probability nucleotide sequences were removed to address suspected cross-contamination and a sequencing artifact. For each public chain, a later analysis derived a clonal expansion index from normalized ranks of inferred template counts within each repertoire. In a later analysis, generation probabilities were computed with a VDJ recombination model fitted to out-of-frame rearrangements, and the resulting probabilities were checked against IGoR. In a later analysis, TCR-TCR, TCR-HLA and TCR-CMV co-occurrence was scored with hypergeometric tests, and a repertoire-size bias correction was applied to TCR pairs. A later analysis estimated false discovery rates by permuting HLA or CMV assignments 20 times. A later analysis grouped co-occurring TCRs with DBSCAN, adding TCRdist sequence similarity when clustering within HLA-allele-positive subsets. Repertoires with fewer than 30,000 or more than 120,000 public chains were left out of co-occurrence clustering, as were roughly five repertoires with anomalous nucleotide sharing. This is the immuneACCESS table as TCRdb keeps it, with only in-frame sequences that have V and J called. A part of the clones is gone; compared with another copy, unresolved V genes explain less than half, and the rest is unexplained. Clone size and the V and J calls come from that table; the DNA yielded D and trimming. The sample has 60,000 to 75,000 clones on record, roughly 80% of them singletons. The biggest ten clones account for 22% of the sample.

Trimming removed 0 bases from V and 5 bases from J, leaving 17 bases between the germline ends. According to the germline V gene, CDR1 reads SGDLS and CDR2 reads YYNGEE. Spanning cysteine to phenylalanine, the CDR3 consists of 16 amino acids. Only the CDR3 region is kept as DNA, spanning 48 bases read in frame from base 1. The investigation overall reported the following: According to a later analysis, most CMV-associated TCR beta chains appeared to be HLA-restricted, and the HLA associations seemed to be driven largely by CMV exposure. Linkage disequilibrium might explain the correlated functional status among segregating V segments, but an unknown experimental factor could not be excluded. A further reported finding was that TCR beta sequences accurately predicted the HLA-A and HLA-B alleles for most subjects in the first cohort. In vitro tests confirmed that a few of the cytomegalovirus-associated TCR beta chains recognize cytomegalovirus antigens. Immune exposure information for the cohort was limited to CMV serostatus. The 87-base-pair reads could not distinguish some IMGT-functional V segments, including TRBV6-2 and TRBV6-3, so those segments were excluded. The sequencing pipeline was judged likely to have produced a cluster of highly shared sequence variants as a technical artifact. In a later analysis, TCR association rates were found to vary across HLA loci, with the most associated TCRs seen for DRB1 alleles and the fewest for HLA-C alleles. Because counts were too low, roughly 16 rarely observed V segments, including chromosome 9 orphons, were left out of the earlier analysis of about 500 of the donors. According to a later analysis, parvovirus B19, influenza, CMV and Epstein-Barr virus appeared linked to several top co-occurrence clusters. In this cohort, only TCR beta chains were sequenced, and detectable features were limited by the absence of alpha or paired-chain data. Presence/absence analyses assumed roughly uniform sequencing depth across donors, an assumption that may not hold. A later genetic analysis associated a missense DCLRE1C variant with V-gene and J-gene trimming of TCR beta chains, and an independent cohort replicated the association. In a later analysis, around 17,000 TCR beta sequences were associated with specific HLA alleles at a false discovery rate of 0.05. Most TCR sequences were observed very rarely across donors, whereas some public TCRs were present in many individuals. Strong co-occurrence of HLA alleles, especially DR and DQ, made assigning TCR associations to individual alleles difficult. Compared with equally common non-associated chains, HLA-associated TCR beta chains in a later analysis were more clonally expanded and had lower generation probabilities. A later genetic analysis reported fewer N-insertions in productive TCRs among donors in an Asian-associated ancestry cluster than the approximately 670-donor mean. Because HLA typing was unavailable for some donors at each locus, only the typed subset was used in association tests. In an earlier analysis of more than 450 of the donors, most TCR beta V segments were observed in productive rearrangements about 90% or about 30% of the time, broadly matching IMGT annotations. A total of roughly 160 TCR beta chains were listed by the study as associated with cytomegalovirus. The authors suggested that the approach could potentially be generalized to other disease states and immunological phenotypes. In both the original and validation cohorts, the classifier was reported to diagnose cytomegalovirus status with high specificity and sensitivity.

This clone was seen just once. The clone's antigen remains unknown. The input lacks base qualities; no much larger clone sits a single base away. Sequencing was carried out using PBMCs. The rearranged chain carries TRBV9 and TRBJ1-1; the D gene is possibly TRBD1, with 6 bases matching. This sequence originates from a woman aged 30 to 39 in good health and CMV-seropositive. The nucleotide sequence is TGTGCCAGCAGCGTAGGTGGACAGTGGGAGGGTACTGAAGCTTTCTTT. Translated, this gives CASSVGGQWEGTEAFF.